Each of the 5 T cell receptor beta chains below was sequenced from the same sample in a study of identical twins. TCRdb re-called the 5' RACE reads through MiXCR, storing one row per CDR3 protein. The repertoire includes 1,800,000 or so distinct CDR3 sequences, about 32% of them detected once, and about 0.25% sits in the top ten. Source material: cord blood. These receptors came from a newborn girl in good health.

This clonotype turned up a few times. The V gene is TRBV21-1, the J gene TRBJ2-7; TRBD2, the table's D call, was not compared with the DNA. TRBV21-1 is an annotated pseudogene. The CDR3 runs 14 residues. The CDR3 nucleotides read TGTGCCAGCAGCTTCCGGGGCTTCCTCTACGAGCAGTACTTC. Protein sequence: CASSFRGFLYEQYF.

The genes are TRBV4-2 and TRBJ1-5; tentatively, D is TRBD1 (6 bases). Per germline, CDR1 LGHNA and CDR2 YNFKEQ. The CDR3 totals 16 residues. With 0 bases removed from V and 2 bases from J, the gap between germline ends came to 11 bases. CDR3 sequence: CASSQDLGARNQPQHF. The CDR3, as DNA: TGTGCCAGCAGCCAAGATCTGGGGGCGCGCAATCAGCCCCAGCATTTT.

In DNA, the CDR3 is TGTGCCAGCAGTTTAAACAGGGTGGACACTGAAGCTTTCTTT. Translated: CASSLNRVDTEAFF. This sequence joins TRBV12-3 or TRBV12-4 and TRBJ1-1, with a tentative D call TRBD1 (6 bases). Between the trimmed V and J ends, which lost 2 bases and 3 bases, there was a span of 10 bases. This CDR3 contains 14 residues.

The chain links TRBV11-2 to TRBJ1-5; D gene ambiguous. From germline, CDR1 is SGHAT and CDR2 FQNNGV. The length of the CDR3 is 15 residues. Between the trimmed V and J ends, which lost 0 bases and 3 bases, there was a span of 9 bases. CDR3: CASSLDSRTNQPQHF. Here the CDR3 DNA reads TGTGCCAGCAGCTTAGATTCACGGACCAATCAGCCCCAGCATTTT. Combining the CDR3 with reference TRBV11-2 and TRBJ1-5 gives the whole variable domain EAGVAQSPRYKIIEKRQSVAFWCNPISGHATLYWYQQILGQGPKLLIQFQNNGVVDDSQLPKDRFSAERLKGVDSTLKIQPAKLEDSAVYLCASSLDSRTNQPQHFGDGTRLSIL.

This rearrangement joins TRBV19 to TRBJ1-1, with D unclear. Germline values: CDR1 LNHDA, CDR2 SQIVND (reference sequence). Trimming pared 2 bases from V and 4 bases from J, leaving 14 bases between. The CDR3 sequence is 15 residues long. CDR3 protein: CASSIMAGIGTEAFF. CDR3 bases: TGTGCCAGTAGTATAATGGCGGGGATCGGCACTGAAGCTTTCTTT.